This is a list of T cell receptor beta chains from one sample in a study of vaccination effects on CD4 cells after COVID-19. Assay used: immunoSEQ multiplex PCR; TCRdb lists only in-frame clones, some missing. Here the sample spans under 35,000 clones, 74% being singletons. The antigens of these receptors remain unknown. Sequencing was performed on CD4+ T cells from PBMCs cultured without peptide, taken after COVID-19 vaccination. These receptors all stem from a human donor who received a COVID-19 vaccine. CDR3s include the opening cysteine and the closing phenylalanine or tryptophan. A D gene is named only where the DNA matches it firmly. Clone size is given for some rows only: seen once, a few or many times, or a class if the clone is expanded.

abundance | d_gene | j_gene | v_gene | CDR3nt | CDR3aa
. | TRBD2 | TRBJ2-7 | TRBV6-4 | TGTGCCAGCAGTGACTCGAGATGGCTAGCGGGAGGCTACTACGAGCAGTACTTC | CASSDSRWLAGGYYEQYF
. | . | TRBJ1-6 | TRBV28 | TGTGCCAGCAGTCCCTGGGGGGAGCATTCACCCCTCCACTTT | CASSPWGEHSPLHF
once | . | TRBJ2-1 | TRBV7-2 | TGTGCCAGCAGCTTAGCGGGGAGCGGAACCTACAATGAGCAGTTCTTC | CASSLAGSGTYNEQFF
few | . | TRBJ1-2 | TRBV5-4 | TGTGCCAGCAGCCAAAGGGACAACTATGGCTACACCTTC | CASSQRDNYGYTF
. | . | TRBJ1-1 | TRBV12-3/TRBV12-4 | TGTGCCAGCAGTTACGGACCGAACGTAGGAGCTTTCTTT | CASSYGPNVGAFF
. | . | TRBJ1-2 | TRBV6-6 | TGTGCCAGCACCACCTCCGGGCAGGGCTATGGCTACACCTTC | CASTTSGQGYGYTF
. | . | TRBJ2-7 | TRBV19 | TGTGCCAGTAGCGAGCTAGGTACCCCCTACGAGCAGTACTTC | CASSELGTPYEQYF
. | . | TRBJ1-1 | TRBV6-5 | TGTGCCAGCAGCCGGGACCCCGGGTTTAGAACTGAAGCTTTCTTT | CASSRDPGFRTEAFF
. | . | TRBJ1-6 | TRBV5-6 | TGTGCCAGCAGCTTGTTCGGGAGCTCCTATAATTCACCCCTCCACTTT | CASSLFGSSYNSPLHF
. | TRBD1 | TRBJ2-5 | TRBV18 | TGTGCCAGCTCACGTCCGACAGGGGCTGCGGAGACCCAGTACTTC | CASSRPTGAAETQYF
. | TRBD1 | TRBJ1-6 | TRBV19 | TGTGCCAGTAGTCCCCGGGACAGGGATAACTCACCCCTCCACTTT | CASSPRDRDNSPLHF
. | . | TRBJ1-6 | TRBV14 | TGTGCCAGCAGCCTCAGGGGCAGAAGGACACCCCTCCACTTT | CASSLRGRRTPLHF
. | . | TRBJ1-2 | TRBV4-1 | TGCGCCAGCAGCCAAGAAGCAGGGGCCGGCTACACCTTC | CASSQEAGAGYTF
. | . | TRBJ1-3 | TRBV30 | TGTGCCTGGAGCCAAAGTGGGTCTGGAAACACCATATATTTT | CAWSQSGSGNTIYF
. | TRBD1 | TRBJ1-1 | TRBV6-5 | TGTGCCAGCCCTAGGGGGCTTGGCACTGAAGCTTTCTTT | CASPRGLGTEAFF
. | TRBD2 | TRBJ2-4 | TRBV5-1 | TGCGCCAGCAGCTTGACTAGCGGGAGGGCCCAGGGGTTGGCCAAAAACATTCAGTACTTC | CASSLTSGRAQGLAKNIQYF
. | TRBD1 | TRBJ2-1 | TRBV6-6 | TGTGCCAGCAGCCATACCGGGACAGGGGGTGGCAATGAGCAGTTCTTC | CASSHTGTGGGNEQFF
. | . | TRBJ2-1 | TRBV29-1 | TGCAGCGTTGAAGGGGAAATTGTCTATGAGCAGTTCTTC | CSVEGEIVYEQFF
. | . | TRBJ1-1 | TRBV7-9 | TGTGCCAGCAGTTGGGACAACACTGAAGCTTTCTTT | CASSWDNTEAFF
. | . | TRBJ1-4 | TRBV10-1 | TGCGCCAGCAGTTTACAGGCTAATGAAAAACTGTTTTTT | CASSLQANEKLFF
. | TRBD2 | TRBJ2-7 | TRBV30 | TGTGCCTGGAGTAGGGGCGAAAAGCGGGAGTCCTACGAGCAGTACTTC | CAWSRGEKRESYEQYF
. | TRBD2 | TRBJ2-1 | TRBV5-4 | TGTGCCAGCAGCTTGGTGGGGACTAGCGAGTTCTTC | CASSLVGTSEFF
once | . | TRBJ2-3 | TRBV7-8 | TGTGCCAGCAGCTTAATGTGGCACGGCACAGATACGCAGTATTTT | CASSLMWHGTDTQYF
. | . | TRBJ1-2 | TRBV6-5 | TGTGCCAGCACCCAAATTTTAGGGTTCCCTGGCTACACCTTC | CASTQILGFPGYTF
. | . | TRBJ2-1 | TRBV19 | TGTGCCAGTGAGGGACTCCGCCTAGCCAATGAGCAGTTCTTC | CASEGLRLANEQFF
once | . | TRBJ1-6 | TRBV29-1 | TGCAGCGTTATGAATTCCTATAATTCACCCCTCCACTTT | CSVMNSYNSPLHF
. | TRBD1 | TRBJ1-1 | TRBV19 | TGTGCCAGTACCACCACAGGGGGCAAAAAGAACACTGAAGCTTTCTTT | CASTTTGGKKNTEAFF
. | TRBD2 | TRBJ2-3 | TRBV6-2/TRBV6-3 | TGTGCCAGCAGTTGGCGGGGGGGCTGGGATACGCAGTATTTT | CASSWRGGWDTQYF
. | . | TRBJ2-6 | TRBV4-3 | TGCGCCAGCAGCCATGGGACGTGGGCGGCTGGGGCCAACGTCCTGACTTTC | CASSHGTWAAGANVLTF
few | . | TRBJ1-5 | TRBV20-1 | TGTGGGGACGGAGGATATCAGCCCCAGCATTTT | CGDGGYQPQHF
. | TRBD2 | TRBJ2-1 | TRBV7-2 | TGTGCCAGCAGCCCACCGGGACTAGCGGAGAATGAGCAGTTCTTC | CASSPPGLAENEQFF
. | TRBD1 | TRBJ1-1 | TRBV5-1 | TGCGCCAGCAGCTTGGCCGGGACAGGGGCGGACACTGAAGCTTTCTTT | CASSLAGTGADTEAFF
. | . | TRBJ1-1 | TRBV24-1 | TGTGCCACCAGTCCTCAGGGCTCGTCGATCGCTTTCTTT | CATSPQGSSIAFF
. | TRBD2 | TRBJ2-1 | TRBV7-9 | TGTGCCAGCAGCCGTACTAGCGGGAGATGGAATGAGCAGTTCTTC | CASSRTSGRWNEQFF
. | . | TRBJ2-5 | TRBV2 | TGTGCCAGCATAGGGGCGGGGGCCAACGTAGAGACCCAGTACTTC | CASIGAGANVETQYF
once | . | TRBJ2-6 | TRBV28 | TGTGCCAGCAGTAATAGTGAGGCCGGGGCCAACGTCCTGACTTTC | CASSNSEAGANVLTF
. | . | TRBJ1-1 | TRBV12-3/TRBV12-4 | TGTGCCAGCAGTTTAATGGGGAACACTGAAGCTTTCTTT | CASSLMGNTEAFF
. | . | TRBJ1-5 | TRBV4-2 | TGTGCCAGCAGCCAAGAATCGGGTGCCAGTGGTGGCAATCAGCCCCAGCATTTT | CASSQESGASGGNQPQHF
few | . | TRBJ1-2 | TRBV18 | TGTGCCAGCTCACCAACAGAGAACTATGGCTACACCTTC | CASSPTENYGYTF
. | . | TRBJ1-1 | TRBV2 | TGTGCCAGCAGTGACGAGGGTGAAGCTTTCTTT | CASSDEGEAFF
once | TRBD1 | TRBJ2-5 | TRBV6-6 | TGTGCCAGCAGTCCCACCGGGACAGCAGAGACCCAGTACTTC | CASSPTGTAETQYF
. | . | TRBJ1-1 | TRBV25-1 | TGTGCCAGCAGGGCCGTAGGGGCGAACACTGAAGCTTTCTTT | CASRAVGANTEAFF
. | TRBD2 | TRBJ2-1 | TRBV4-1 | TGCGCCAGCAGCCAAGGACGGTCTAGCGGGAGTAGAAATGAGCAGTTCTTC | CASSQGRSSGSRNEQFF